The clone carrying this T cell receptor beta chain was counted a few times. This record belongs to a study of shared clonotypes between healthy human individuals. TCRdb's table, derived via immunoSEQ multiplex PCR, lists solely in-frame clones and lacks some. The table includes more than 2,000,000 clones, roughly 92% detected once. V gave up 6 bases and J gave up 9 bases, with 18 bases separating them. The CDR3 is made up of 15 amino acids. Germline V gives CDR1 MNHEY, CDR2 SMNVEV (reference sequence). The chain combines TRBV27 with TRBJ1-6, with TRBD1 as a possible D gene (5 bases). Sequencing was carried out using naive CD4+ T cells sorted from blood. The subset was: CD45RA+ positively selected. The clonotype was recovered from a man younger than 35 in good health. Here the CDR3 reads CASRVTVLGASPLHF. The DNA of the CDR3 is TGTGCCAGCAGGGTGACAGTTTTGGGAGCTTCACCCCTCCACTTT.